The rows below give T cell receptor beta chains drawn from one sample of a study of cytomegalovirus exposure and HLA in healthy donors. Assay used: immunoSEQ multiplex PCR; TCRdb lists only in-frame clones, some missing. This table holds about 160,000 clones, roughly 80% found once. The sequenced material came from PBMCs. The receptors originated from a female donor in good health and CMV-seronegative. Each CDR3 is given with its conserved first and last residue. D genes are given only for firm matches. Size is omitted from some rows. Given values are once, few, many or a class for expanded clones.

abundance	v_gene	d_gene	j_gene	CDR3aa	CDR3nt
.	TRBV5-1	.	TRBJ2-2	CASSLAQGNTGELFF	TGCGCCAGCAGCTTGGCCCAGGGGAACACCGGGGAGCTGTTTTTT
.	TRBV10-3	.	TRBJ2-2	CAISGTPNTGELFF	TGTGCCATCAGCGGGACACCGAACACCGGGGAGCTGTTTTTT
.	TRBV19	.	TRBJ1-2	CASSIGGNGGGYTF	TGTGCCAGTAGTATCGGGGGAAACGGAGGTGGCTACACCTTC
.	TRBV5-1	.	TRBJ1-1	CASSAGTPVARNTEAFF	TGCGCCAGCAGCGCAGGGACACCGGTTGCTCGGAACACTGAAGCTTTCTTT
.	TRBV6-1	.	TRBJ1-2	CASSLGGYGYTF	TGTGCCAGCAGTCTAGGGGGCTATGGCTACACCTTC
few	TRBV10-3	TRBD1	TRBJ1-2	CASNPDRENGYTF	TGTGCCTCAAACCCGGACAGGGAGAATGGCTACACCTTC
.	TRBV7-2	TRBD2	TRBJ2-7	CASSLSGEGYEQYF	TGTGCCAGCAGCTTATCGGGGGAGGGCTACGAGCAGTACTTC
.	TRBV11-2	.	TRBJ1-2	CASSPAGPGYGYTF	TGTGCCAGCAGCCCTGCAGGGCCGGGCTATGGCTACACCTTC
.	TRBV9	TRBD2	TRBJ2-7	CASSVESGGRYEQYF	TGTGCCAGCAGCGTAGAAAGCGGGGGACGGTACGAGCAGTACTTC
many	TRBV11-3	.	TRBJ2-1	CASSPGPYNEQFF	TGTGCCAGCAGCCCAGGGCCCTACAATGAGCAGTTCTTC
.	TRBV7-6	.	TRBJ2-1	CASSIRDSADEQFF	TGTGCCAGCAGCATCCGGGACTCCGCCGATGAGCAGTTCTTC
.	TRBV5-1	TRBD2	TRBJ2-7	CASSLAGGALYEQYF	TGCGCCAGCAGCTTGGCCGGGGGGGCCCTCTACGAGCAGTACTTC
.	TRBV30	.	TRBJ1-2	CASQVQGVYGYTF	TGTGCCTCCCAGGTACAGGGTGTCTATGGCTACACCTTC
.	TRBV2	.	TRBJ1-1	CASSEARQTMNTEAFF	TGTGCCAGCAGTGAAGCGAGACAGACCATGAACACTGAAGCTTTCTTT
.	TRBV10-3	.	TRBJ2-5	CAIRGIRGGQETQYF	TGTGCCATCAGAGGCATAAGGGGCGGTCAAGAGACCCAGTACTTC
once	TRBV11-3	.	TRBJ2-7	CASSSGAYEQYF	TGTGCCAGCAGCTCGGGGGCCTACGAGCAGTACTTC
.	TRBV10-3	TRBD1	TRBJ1-4	CAISTTGTGGEKLFF	TGTGCCATCAGTACCACCGGGACAGGGGGTGAAAAACTGTTTTTT
.	TRBV6-1	.	TRBJ2-7	CASSDHSEITYEQYF	TGTGCCAGCAGTGATCATAGCGAAATCACCTACGAGCAGTACTTC
few	TRBV6-6	.	TRBJ1-2	CASSYSPGAQGHGYTF	TGTGCCAGCAGTTACAGCCCAGGGGCCCAGGGCCATGGCTACACCTTC
.	TRBV2	.	TRBJ1-6	CASRERENSPLHF	TGTGCCAGCAGAGAAAGGGAGAATTCACCCCTCCACTTT
.	TRBV5-1	.	TRBJ2-5	CASSVQVSQETQYF	TGCGCCAGCAGCGTACAGGTTTCCCAAGAGACCCAGTACTTC
.	TRBV7-9	.	TRBJ1-2	CASSDPEHGPNGYTF	TGTGCCAGCAGCGACCCGGAACATGGGCCTAATGGCTACACCTTC
.	TRBV10-3	.	TRBJ1-1	CATASGTGRTEAFF	TGTGCCACGGCCTCCGGGACTGGGAGGACTGAAGCTTTCTTT
.	TRBV27	TRBD1	TRBJ1-5	CASRRTGRNQPQHF	TGTGCCAGCAGGAGGACAGGGCGCAATCAGCCCCAGCATTTT
once	TRBV21-1	.	TRBJ2-7	CASSGRDSSYEQYF	TGTGCCAGCAGCGGACGGGACAGCTCCTACGAGCAGTACTTC